The clone carrying this T cell receptor (beta chain) was detected many times. The antigen is not known. The cDNA was synthesized by 5'RACE incorporating 10-nucleotide random UMIs. MiXCR, applied by TCRdb to the 5' RACE reads, yields one record per CDR3 protein. Counted here are approximately 38,000 distinct CDR3 sequences, less than 9% occurring once; the ten biggest clones make up just over 5.5%. This sample was included in a study of neurological immune-mediated disorders. Study findings and constraints: HTLV-1-associated myelopathy had the most TCR clonal expansion, while multiple sclerosis had the least, a level that fell below healthy controls.

V was trimmed by 0 bases and J by 2 bases, leaving 5 bases between them. CDR1 ENHRY and CDR2 SYGVKD come from the germline V gene. The CDR3 is 15 amino acids. This clonotype was sampled from a man aged 50-59 years in good health. The specimen was CD4+ T cells from blood. The chain has TRBV10-3 and TRBJ2-6; the D is unclear. CDR3 nucleotides: TGTGCCATCAGTGAGTCTCGCCCTGGGGCCAACGTCCTGACTTTC. Amino acid sequence: CAISESRPGANVLTF.